The T cell receptor (beta chain) described here comes from a study of blood T cell repertoires in COVID-19. Turning to the study itself: COVID-19 samples collected from the United States, Italy and Spain covered acute and convalescent phases. T cells, B-cell-depleted T cells, or PBMCs provided the cDNA or gDNA that served as material.

Here immunoSEQ multiplex PCR was the method, and the copy in TCRdb shows in-frame clones only, minus some. The data hold 110,000 or so clones, with about 80% observed a single time. The CDR3 spans 13 residues. CDR1 is GTSNPN and CDR2 is SVGIG in the germline V gene (reference sequence). V shed 2 bases, J shed 4 bases, and the junction held 2 bases outside the gene matches. The chain uses TRBV30 and TRBJ1-3, with 7 bases lining up with TRBD1. The receptor was derived from a woman between 50 and 59 years old with acute or convalescent COVID-19. The sample was peripheral blood. The CDR3 DNA reads TGTGCCTGGAGTACAGGGGTAGGAAACACCATATATTTT. The encoded protein is CAWSTGVGNTIYF.